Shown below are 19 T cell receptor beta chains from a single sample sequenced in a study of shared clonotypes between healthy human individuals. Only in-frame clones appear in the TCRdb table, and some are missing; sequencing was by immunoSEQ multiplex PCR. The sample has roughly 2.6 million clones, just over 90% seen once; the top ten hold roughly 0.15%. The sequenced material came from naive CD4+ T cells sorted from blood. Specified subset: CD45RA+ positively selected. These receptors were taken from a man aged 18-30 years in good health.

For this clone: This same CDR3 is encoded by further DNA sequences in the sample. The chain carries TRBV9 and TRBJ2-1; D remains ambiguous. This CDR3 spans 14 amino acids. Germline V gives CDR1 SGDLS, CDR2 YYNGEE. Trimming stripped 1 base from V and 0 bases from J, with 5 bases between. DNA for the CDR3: TGTGCCAGCAGCGTAAGGACCTCCTACAATGAGCAGTTCTTC. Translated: CASSVRTSYNEQFF.

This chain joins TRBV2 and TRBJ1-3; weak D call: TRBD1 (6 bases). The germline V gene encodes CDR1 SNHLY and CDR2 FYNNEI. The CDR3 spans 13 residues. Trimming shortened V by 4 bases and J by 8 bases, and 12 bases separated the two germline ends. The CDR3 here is CASSVHRVDTIYF. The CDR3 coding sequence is TGTGCCAGCAGTGTCCACAGGGTGGACACCATATATTTT.

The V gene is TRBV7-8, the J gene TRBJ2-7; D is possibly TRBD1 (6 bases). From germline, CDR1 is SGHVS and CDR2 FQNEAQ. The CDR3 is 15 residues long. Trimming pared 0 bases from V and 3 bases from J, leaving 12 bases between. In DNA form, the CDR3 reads TGTGCCAGCAGCTTAGCGCGAGGGGGTGACTACGAGCAGTACTTC. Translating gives CASSLARGGDYEQYF. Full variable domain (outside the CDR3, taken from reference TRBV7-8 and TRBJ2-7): GAGVSQSPRYKVAKRGQDVALRCDPISGHVSLFWYQQALGQGPEFLTYFQNEAQLDKSGLPSDRFFAERPEGSVSTLKIQRTQQEDSAVYLCASSLARGGDYEQYFGPGTRLTVT.

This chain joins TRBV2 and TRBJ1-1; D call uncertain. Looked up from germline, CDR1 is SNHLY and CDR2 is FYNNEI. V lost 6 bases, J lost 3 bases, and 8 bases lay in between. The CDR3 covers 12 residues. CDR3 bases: TGTGCCAGCAGGATCAGATACACTGAAGCTTTCTTT. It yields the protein CASRIRYTEAFF.

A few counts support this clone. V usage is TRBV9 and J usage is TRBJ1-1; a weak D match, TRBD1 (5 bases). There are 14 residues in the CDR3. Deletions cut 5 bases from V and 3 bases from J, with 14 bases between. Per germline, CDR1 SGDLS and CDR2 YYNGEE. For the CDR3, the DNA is TGTGCCAGCAGTGCTCGGGGGGTCGACACTGAAGCTTTCTTT. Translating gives CASSARGVDTEAFF. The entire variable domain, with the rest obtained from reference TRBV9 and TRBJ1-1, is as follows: DSGVTQTPKHLITATGQRVTLRCSPRSGDLSVYWYQQSLDQGLQFLIQYYNGEERAKGNILERFSAQQFPDLHSELNLSSLELGDSALYFCASSARGVDTEAFFGQGTRLTVV.

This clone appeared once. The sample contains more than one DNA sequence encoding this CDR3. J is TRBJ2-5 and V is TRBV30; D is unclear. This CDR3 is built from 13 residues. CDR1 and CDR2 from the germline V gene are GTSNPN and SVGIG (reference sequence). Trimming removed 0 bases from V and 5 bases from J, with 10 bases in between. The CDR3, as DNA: TGTGCCTGGAGTGTACGATGGGGTGAGACCCAGTACTTC. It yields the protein CAWSVRWGETQYF.

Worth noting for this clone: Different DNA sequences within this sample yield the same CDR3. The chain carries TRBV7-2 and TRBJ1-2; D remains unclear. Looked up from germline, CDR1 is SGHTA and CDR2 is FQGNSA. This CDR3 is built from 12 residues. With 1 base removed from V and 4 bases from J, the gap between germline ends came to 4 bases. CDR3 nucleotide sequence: TGTGCCAGCAGCTTAGGAGGCTATGGCTACACCTTC. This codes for CASSLGGYGYTF.

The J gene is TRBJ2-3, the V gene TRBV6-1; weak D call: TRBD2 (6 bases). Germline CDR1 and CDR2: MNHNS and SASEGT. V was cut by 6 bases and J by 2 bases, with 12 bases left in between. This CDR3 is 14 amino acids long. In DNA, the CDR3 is TGTGCCAGCAGCTTTAGCGGAAACACAGATACGCAGTATTTT. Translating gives CASSFSGNTDTQYF.

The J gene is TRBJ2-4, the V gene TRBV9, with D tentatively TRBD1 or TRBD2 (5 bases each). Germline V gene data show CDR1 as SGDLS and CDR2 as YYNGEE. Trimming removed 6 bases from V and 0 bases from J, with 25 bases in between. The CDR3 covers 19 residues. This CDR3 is CASNQLEELGTLAKNIQYF. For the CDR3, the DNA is TGTGCCAGCAACCAGCTGGAGGAGCTGGGGACGCTAGCCAAAAACATTCAGTACTTC.

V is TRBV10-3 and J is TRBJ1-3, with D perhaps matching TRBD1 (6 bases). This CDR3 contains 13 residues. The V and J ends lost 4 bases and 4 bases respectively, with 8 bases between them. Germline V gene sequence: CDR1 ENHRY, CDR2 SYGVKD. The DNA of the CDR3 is TGTGCCATCAGTGGGACAGAAGGAAACACCATATATTTT. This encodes CAISGTEGNTIYF.

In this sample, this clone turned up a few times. The CDR3 spells CASSSDRPNTEAFF. For the CDR3, the DNA is TGCGCCAGCAGCTCGGACAGACCGAACACTGAAGCTTTCTTT. V is TRBV5-1 and J is TRBJ1-1; TRBD1 might be the D (6 bases). The V and J ends lost 3 bases and 1 base respectively, with 10 bases between them. Germline V gene data show CDR1 as SGHRS and CDR2 as YFSETQ. This CDR3 has 14 residues.

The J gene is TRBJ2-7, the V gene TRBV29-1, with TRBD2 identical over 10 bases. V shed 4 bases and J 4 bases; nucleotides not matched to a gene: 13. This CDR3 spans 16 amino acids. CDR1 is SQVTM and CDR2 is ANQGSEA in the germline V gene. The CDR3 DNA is TGCAGCGTTGGTCCTTTAGCGGGAGGTCTATCGTACGAGCAGTACTTC. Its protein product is CSVGPLAGGLSYEQYF.

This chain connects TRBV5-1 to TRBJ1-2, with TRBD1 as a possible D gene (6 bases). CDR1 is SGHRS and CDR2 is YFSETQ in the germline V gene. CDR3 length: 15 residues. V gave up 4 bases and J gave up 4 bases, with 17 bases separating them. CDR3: CASSNAEGGTYGYTF. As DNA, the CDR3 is TGCGCCAGCAGCAACGCAGAAGGGGGGACCTATGGCTACACCTTC.

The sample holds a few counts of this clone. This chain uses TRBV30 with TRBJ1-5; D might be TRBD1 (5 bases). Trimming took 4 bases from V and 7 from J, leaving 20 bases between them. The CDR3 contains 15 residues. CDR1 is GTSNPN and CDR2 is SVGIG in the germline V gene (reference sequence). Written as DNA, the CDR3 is TGTGCCTGGACCCTAGGGACGAGGCTCGGGCAGCCCCAGCATTTT. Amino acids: CAWTLGTRLGQPQHF. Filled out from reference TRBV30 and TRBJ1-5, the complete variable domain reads SQTIHQWPATLVQPVGSPLSLECTVEGTSNPNLYWYRQAAGRGLQLLFYSVGIGQISSEVPQNLSASRPQDRQFILSSKKLLLSDSGFYLCAWTLGTRLGQPQHFGDGTRLSIL.

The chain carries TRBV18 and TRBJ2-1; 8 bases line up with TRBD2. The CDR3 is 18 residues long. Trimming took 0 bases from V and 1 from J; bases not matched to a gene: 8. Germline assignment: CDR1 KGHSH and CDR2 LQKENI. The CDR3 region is CASSPPAGRVNSYNEQFF. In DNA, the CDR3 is TGTGCCAGCTCACCACCGGCCGGGAGGGTCAATTCCTACAATGAGCAGTTCTTC.

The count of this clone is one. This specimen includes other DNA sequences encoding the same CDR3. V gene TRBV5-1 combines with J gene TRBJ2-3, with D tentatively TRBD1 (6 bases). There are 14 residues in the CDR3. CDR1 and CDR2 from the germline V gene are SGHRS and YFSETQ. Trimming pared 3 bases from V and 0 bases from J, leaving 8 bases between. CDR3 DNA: TGCGCCAGCAGCTCCGACAGGAGCACAGATACGCAGTATTTT. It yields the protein CASSSDRSTDTQYF.

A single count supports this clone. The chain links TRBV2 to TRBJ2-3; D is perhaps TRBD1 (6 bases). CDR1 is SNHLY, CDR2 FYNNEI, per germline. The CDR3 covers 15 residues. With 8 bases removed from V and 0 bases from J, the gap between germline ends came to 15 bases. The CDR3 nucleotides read TGTGCCAGCGAAAAACAGGGAATTAGCACAGATACGCAGTATTTT. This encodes CASEKQGISTDTQYF.

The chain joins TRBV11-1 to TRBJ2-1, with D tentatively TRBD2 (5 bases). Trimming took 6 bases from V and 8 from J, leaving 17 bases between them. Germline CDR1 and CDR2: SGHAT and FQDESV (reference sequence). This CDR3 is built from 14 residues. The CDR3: CASSSRRPEHEQFF. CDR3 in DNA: TGTGCCAGCAGTTCTCGGAGGCCGGAACATGAGCAGTTCTTC.

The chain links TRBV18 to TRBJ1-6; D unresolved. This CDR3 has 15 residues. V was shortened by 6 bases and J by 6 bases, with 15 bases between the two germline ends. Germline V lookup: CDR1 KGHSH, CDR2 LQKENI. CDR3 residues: CASSLGHLVNSPLHF. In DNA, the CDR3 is TGTGCCAGCTCCCTCGGGCACCTTGTTAATTCACCCCTCCACTTT.